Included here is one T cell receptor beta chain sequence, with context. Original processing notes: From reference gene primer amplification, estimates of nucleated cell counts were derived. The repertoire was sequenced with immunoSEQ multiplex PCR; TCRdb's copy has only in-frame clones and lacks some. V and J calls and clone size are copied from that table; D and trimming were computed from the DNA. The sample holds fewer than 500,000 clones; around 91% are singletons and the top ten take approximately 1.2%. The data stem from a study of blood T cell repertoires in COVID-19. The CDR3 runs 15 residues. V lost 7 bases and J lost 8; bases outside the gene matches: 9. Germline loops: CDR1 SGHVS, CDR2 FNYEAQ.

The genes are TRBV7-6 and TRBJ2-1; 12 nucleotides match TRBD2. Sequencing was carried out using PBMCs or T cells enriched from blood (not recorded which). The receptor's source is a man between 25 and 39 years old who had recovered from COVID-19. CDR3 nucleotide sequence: TGTGCCAGCACCCTAACGACTAGCGGGGGCGATGAGCAGTTCTTC. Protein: CASTLTTSGGDEQFF.